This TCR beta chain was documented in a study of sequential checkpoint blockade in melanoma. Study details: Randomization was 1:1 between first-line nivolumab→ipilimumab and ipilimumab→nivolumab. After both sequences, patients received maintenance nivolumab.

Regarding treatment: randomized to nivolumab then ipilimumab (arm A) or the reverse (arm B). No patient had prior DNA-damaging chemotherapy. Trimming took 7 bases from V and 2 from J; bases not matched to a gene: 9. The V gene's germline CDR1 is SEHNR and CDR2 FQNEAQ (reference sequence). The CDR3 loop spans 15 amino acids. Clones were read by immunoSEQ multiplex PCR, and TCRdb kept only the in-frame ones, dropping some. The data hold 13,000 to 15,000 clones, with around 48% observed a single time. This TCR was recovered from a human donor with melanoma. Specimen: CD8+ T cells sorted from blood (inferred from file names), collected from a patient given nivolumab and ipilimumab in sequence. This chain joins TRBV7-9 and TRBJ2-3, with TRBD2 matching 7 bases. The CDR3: CASTYSLAPTDTQYF. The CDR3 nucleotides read TGTGCCAGCACCTACTCACTAGCGCCCACAGATACGCAGTATTTT.